This T cell receptor beta chain was obtained from a study of identifying expanded T cells in peripheral blood (dated by TCRdb to the late 2010s). For the wider study: Separate aliquots of the same genomic DNA pool were sequenced to produce technical replicates, and four replicates were compared in pairs.

The immunoSEQ Assay, which uses bias-controlled multiplex PCR amplification of genomic DNA, was used to profile TCRbeta CDR3 regions. The original pipeline was this. The absolute abundance of each unique TCRbeta CDR3 region was quantified after sequences were collapsed and filtered. Differential abundance was assessed using a binomial (Fisher-equivalent) model and a beta-binomial model in which time-dependent variance fitted from healthy donors was added. Clones with fewer than 5 combined templates were removed, and differential abundance was called for clones with a Benjamini-Hochberg FDR below 0.01. Using the form v = (b*log(k)+a)^2, the beta-binomial variance was modeled as a function of the total template count across the two samples. Sourced from immuneACCESS, this table was stored by TCRdb with only in-frame sequences that have V and J called. A share of the clones is absent; for the studies checked, an unresolved V gene accounts for under half, and the remainder has no known explanation. V and J calls and clone size follow that table, whereas D and trimming were derived from the DNA. This sample holds about 100,000 clones; approximately 86% were observed only once. The biggest ten clones account for 5.6% of the sample.

A note on this clone: The antigen it recognizes is unknown. No qualities accompany the bases; no much larger clone lies one base away.

The paper's findings and limits, for the study overall: Both the number of clones called differentially abundant and the false-positive rate were significantly reduced by the beta-binomial model across all healthy-donor time intervals. The authors expected that biological variance in healthy repertoires might rise further over much longer intervals, such as months to years. The binomial model flagged approximately 1.2 differentially abundant clones between technical replicates, compared with about 15 over around two weeks and 19 over four weeks. For all healthy donors, the variance in clone template counts between roughly 2-week samples rose significantly as total template count increased.

No immune events such as infections were documented for the healthy donors during the collection period. Blood repertoires from healthy donors were used as a training cohort for calibrating time-dependent variance in a beta-binomial model of differential abundance of T-cell clones. The training cohort included 10 or so healthy donors, of whom 3 were female and 7 were male. The donors were between roughly 29 and 64 years old, with an average age of approximately 47 years. Whole blood from each healthy donor was obtained from a commercial supplier and was collected at three time points roughly 13 days apart. For immunosequencing, genomic DNA was extracted from whole blood that had not been sorted. The sequencing input was blood. This receptor was obtained from a person aged 18-69 years in good health.

The base sequence is TGTGCCAGCAGTCGACAGGGGGGGACCTACGAGCAGTACTTC. This sequence encodes CASSRQGGTYEQYF. The rearrangement joined TRBV25-1 to TRBJ2-7; 9 of the junction bases match TRBD1. CDR1 and CDR2, per the germline V gene, are MGHDK and SYGVNS. Clipping removes 5 bases from V and 2 bases from J, with 4 as the unmatched junction base count. The CDR3 runs 14 residues from the cysteine to the phenylalanine. The retained sequence is limited to the CDR3, 42 bases, with the frame set at the first base.